This T cell receptor beta chain appears in the sequencing data of a study of T cells in Graves' hyperthyroidism and ophthalmopathy (dated by TCRdb to between 2018 and 2020). The study in broad terms: Peripheral blood was sampled at the time of initial diagnosis, prior to any treatment. A discovery cohort of about a hundred patients, approximately 44 with Graves' ophthalmopathy and approximately 55 with stable Graves' hyperthyroidism, was used to find distinguishing TCR V-J signatures. Whether ophthalmopathy could be predicted prospectively was tested in an independent validation cohort made up of about 18 hyperthyroidism patients plus 17 patients who later progressed to ophthalmopathy. The 100 discovery patients were randomly split 7:3 into training and test sets. The study also compared thyroid tissue and blood T-cell repertoires from about six Graves' hyperthyroidism patients. Once sampling was done, hyperthyroidism patients were given methimazole at a starting dose of 30 mg daily, whereas ophthalmopathy patients were given high-dose intravenous methylprednisolone. The paper reports TCR Vbeta CDR3 sequencing of roughly 140 peripheral blood samples: around 45 ophthalmopathy, under 80 hyperthyroidism and around 17 progressor patients.

Stable Graves' hyperthyroidism was defined as no progression to ophthalmopathy during 18 months of follow-up. The hyperthyroidism patients were between 18 and 65 years old and newly diagnosed, with a disease duration of less than 2 months. The study excluded patients with uncontrolled infections, other autoimmune diseases, pregnancy or lactation. Diagnoses were based on clinical symptoms, serum thyroxine and TRAb, thyroid ultrasound and orbital computed tomography. Ficoll-Paque density gradient centrifugation was used to isolate PBMCs from 8.5 to 10 ml of fresh peripheral blood. Total RNA was extracted using Trizol reagent, and RNA quality was assessed on an Agilent 2100 Bioanalyzer. V lost 4 bases and J lost 2 bases; the stretch between them is 16 bases long. From a lookup of the germline V gene, CDR1 and CDR2 are MRHNA and SNTAGT. The CDR3 sequence holds 16 residues, the cysteine and phenylalanine included. The only DNA kept is the CDR3, 48 bases in frame from the first base.

This clonotype came up many times. The antigen it binds to is not known. The record has no base qualities; no much larger clone is one base away. The TCR beta CDR3 regions were amplified from the RNA transcripts. The first round of RT-PCR for the TCR CDR3 was performed with the HTBI primer set and the Qiagen OneStep RT-PCR kit. A second multiplex PCR round built the libraries, followed by size selection and purification. The libraries were sequenced on an Illumina HiSeq2000 using paired-end 100 bp reads. The paper's processing steps were these. SOAPnuke was used to process the raw data, removing reads that contained adapters or uncalled bases, had a mean Phred below 15, or lacked an exact match to the constant primer or identifier. COPE v1.2.5 was used to merge high-quality paired reads, and clonotypes were defined as unique nucleotide sequences. MiTCR v1.1 was used to align the clonotypes against IMGT TRBV, TRBD and TRBJ reference segments. The analysis included only V-J combinations with a frequency above 0.0001, which together covered 99.2% of the repertoires. A TCS score was defined as the ratio of F50 (clonal expansion) to E x V (chaos), with BLOSUM62-based TCRdist applied between CDR3 peptides within each V-J. Welch's t-statistics and random forest reduced around 550 V-J features to roughly 13, which were used in a naive Bayes classifier (R e1071). The public reads were reanalyzed by TCRdb: fastp trimming at Q25, MiXCR alignment, in-frame beta chains only. Every CDR3 protein is listed once, alongside the most common genes and DNA of its rows. The V and J calls, along with clone size, are taken from TCRdb and not from the paper's own processing. This sample has 500,000 to 600,000 distinct CDR3 sequences in its table, and around 17% of those were observed once. 15% to 20% of the sample is in the top ten clones.

Broad study findings and their caveats: Sample size was not statistically predetermined, and blinding of investigators to group allocation was not performed. A 13 V-J signature model separated ophthalmopathy from stable hyperthyroidism, with nearly 90% sensitivity and roughly 81% specificity in cross-validation and 80%/75% in testing. In validation, progression to ophthalmopathy was predicted by the model with around 71% sensitivity and about 72% specificity, a median of about 6.4 months before onset. Most expanded thyroid clonotypes (frequency above 0.001) were also detected in blood, a finding suggesting that blood repertoires may reflect thyroid immune responses.

Sequenced: blood. The source of this sequence is a woman under 30 with Graves' hyperthyroidism. This sequence uses TRBV6-4 and TRBJ2-3; the D segment may tentatively be TRBD1 or TRBD2, each giving 5 matched bases. The sequenced DNA is TGTGCCAGCAGTGGACGAGGGGAATCCCTCACAGATACGCAGTATTTT. The encoded protein is CASSGRGESLTDTQYF.